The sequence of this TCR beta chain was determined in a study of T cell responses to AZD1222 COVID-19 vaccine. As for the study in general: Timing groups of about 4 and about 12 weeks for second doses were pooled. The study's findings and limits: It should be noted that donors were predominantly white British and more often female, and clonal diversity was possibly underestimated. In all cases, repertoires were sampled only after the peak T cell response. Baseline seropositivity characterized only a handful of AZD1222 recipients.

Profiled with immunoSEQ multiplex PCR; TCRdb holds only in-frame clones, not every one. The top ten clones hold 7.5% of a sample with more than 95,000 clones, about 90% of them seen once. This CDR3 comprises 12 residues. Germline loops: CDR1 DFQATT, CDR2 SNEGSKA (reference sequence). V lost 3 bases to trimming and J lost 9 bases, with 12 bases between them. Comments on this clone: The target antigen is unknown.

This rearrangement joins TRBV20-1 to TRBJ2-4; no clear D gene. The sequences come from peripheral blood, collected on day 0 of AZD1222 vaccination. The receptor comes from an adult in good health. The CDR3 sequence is CSASSTLGIQYF. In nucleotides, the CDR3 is TGCAGTGCTAGTAGCACTTTAGGCATTCAGTACTTC.